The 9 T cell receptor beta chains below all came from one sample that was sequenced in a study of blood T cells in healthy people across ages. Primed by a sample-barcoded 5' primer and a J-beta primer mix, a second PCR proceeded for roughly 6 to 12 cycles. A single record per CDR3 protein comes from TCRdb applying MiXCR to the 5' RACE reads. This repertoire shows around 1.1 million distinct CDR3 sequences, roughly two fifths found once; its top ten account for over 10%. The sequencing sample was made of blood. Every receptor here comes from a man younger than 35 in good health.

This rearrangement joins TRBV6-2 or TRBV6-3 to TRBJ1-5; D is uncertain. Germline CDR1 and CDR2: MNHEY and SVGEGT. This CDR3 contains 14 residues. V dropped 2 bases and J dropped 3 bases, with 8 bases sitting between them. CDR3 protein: CASSYIQYNQPQHF. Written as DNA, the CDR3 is TGTGCCAGCAGTTACATTCAGTACAATCAGCCCCAGCATTTT.

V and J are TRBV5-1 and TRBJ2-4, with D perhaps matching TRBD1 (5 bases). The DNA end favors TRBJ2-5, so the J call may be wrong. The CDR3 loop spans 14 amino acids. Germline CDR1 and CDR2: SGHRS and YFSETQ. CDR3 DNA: TGCGCCAGCAGCTTGCGCCCAGGGTTAGAGACCCAGTACTTC. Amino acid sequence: CASSLRPGLETQYF.

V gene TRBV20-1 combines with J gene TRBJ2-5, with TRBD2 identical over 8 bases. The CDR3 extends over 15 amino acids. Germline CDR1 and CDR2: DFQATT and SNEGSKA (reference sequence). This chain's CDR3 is CSSLLLAEDSRAQYF. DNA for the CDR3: TGCAGCTCCCTCCTACTAGCGGAGGACAGTAGGGCCCAGTACTTC.

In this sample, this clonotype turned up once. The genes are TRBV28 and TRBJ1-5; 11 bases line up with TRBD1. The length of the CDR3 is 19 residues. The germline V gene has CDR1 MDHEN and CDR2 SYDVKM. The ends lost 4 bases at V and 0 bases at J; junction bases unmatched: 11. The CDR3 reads CASSSFRDRGTYSNQPQHF. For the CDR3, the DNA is TGTGCCAGCAGTTCCTTTAGGGACAGGGGGACTTATAGCAATCAGCCCCAGCATTTT.

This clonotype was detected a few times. The CDR3 loop reads CASSLRSGLTNEKLFF. CDR3 nucleotides: TGTGCCAGCAGTTTAAGGTCTGGCTTAACTAATGAAAAACTGTTTTTT. The genes are TRBV12-3 or TRBV12-4 and TRBJ1-4, with no clear D. Trimming pared 2 bases from V and 1 base from J, leaving 11 bases between. There are 16 residues in the CDR3.

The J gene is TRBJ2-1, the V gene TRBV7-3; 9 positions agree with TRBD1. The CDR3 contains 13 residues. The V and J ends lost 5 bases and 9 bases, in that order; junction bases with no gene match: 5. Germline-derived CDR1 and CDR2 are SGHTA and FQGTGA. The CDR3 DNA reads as TGTGCCAGCAGCGGACAGGGGTACGGTGAGCAGTTCTTC. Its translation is CASSGQGYGEQFF.

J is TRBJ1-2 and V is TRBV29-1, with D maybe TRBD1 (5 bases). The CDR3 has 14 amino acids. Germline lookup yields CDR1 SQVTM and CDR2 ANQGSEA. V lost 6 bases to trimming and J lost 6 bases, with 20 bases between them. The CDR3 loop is CSVQGGGDVDGYTF. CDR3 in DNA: TGCAGCGTGCAGGGTGGGGGAGACGTTGATGGCTACACCTTC.

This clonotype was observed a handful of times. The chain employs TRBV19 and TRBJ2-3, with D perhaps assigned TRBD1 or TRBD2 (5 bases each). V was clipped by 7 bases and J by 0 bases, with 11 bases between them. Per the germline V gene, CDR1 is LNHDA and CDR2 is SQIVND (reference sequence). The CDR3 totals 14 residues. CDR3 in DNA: TGTGCCAGTACCGGGGACGAGAGCACAGATACGCAGTATTTT. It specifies CASTGDESTDTQYF.

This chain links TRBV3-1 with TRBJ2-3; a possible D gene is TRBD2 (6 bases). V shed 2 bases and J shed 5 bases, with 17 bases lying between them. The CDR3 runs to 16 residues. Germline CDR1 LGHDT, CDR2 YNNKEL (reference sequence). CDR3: CASSQPLGGLGDTQYF. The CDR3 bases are TGTGCCAGCAGCCAACCCCTTGGAGGGTTGGGAGATACGCAGTATTTT.